A selection of T cell receptor beta chains follows, all from one sample in a study of T cell changes during pregnancy in multiple sclerosis. The assay was immunoSEQ multiplex PCR, and TCRdb's table has in-frame clones only and misses some. Among around 50,000 clones listed, just under 95% were seen once. This specimen was CD8+ T cells from peripheral blood mononuclear cells, taken in the first trimester of pregnancy. The source is a female donor with multiple sclerosis, enrolled in a pregnancy study. Each CDR3 is given with its conserved first and last residue. Fields, in order: D gene, V gene, J gene, clone size, CDR3 protein, CDR3 DNA. D genes are given only for firm matches. Part of the rows lack a size; the others show once, few, many or a class for expanded clones.

>TRBD1|TRBV10-3|TRBJ1-2|.
CAISESDRDSHGYTF
TGTGCCATCAGTGAGAGTGACAGGGACTCACATGGCTACACCTTC
>TRBD2|TRBV28|TRBJ2-7|.
CASSLEEGWTSEQYF
TGTGCCAGCAGTTTAGAGGAGGGTTGGACTAGCGAGCAGTACTTC
>.|TRBV2|TRBJ2-3|.
CASSEGQSGTDTQYF
TGTGCCAGCAGTGAGGGTCAGAGCGGCACAGATACGCAGTATTTT
>.|TRBV10-1|TRBJ2-7|once
CASSEGRAASYEQYF
TGCGCCAGCAGTGAAGGGCGGGCAGCCTCCTACGAGCAGTACTTC
>.|TRBV4-2|TRBJ2-7|.
CASSQGSGRTYEQYF
TGTGCCAGCAGCCAAGGGAGCGGCCGGACCTACGAGCAGTACTTC
>TRBD2|TRBV11-2|TRBJ2-3|.
CASSLVPSGRGDTQYF
TGTGCCAGCAGCTTAGTACCTAGCGGGAGAGGAGATACGCAGTATTTT
>.|TRBV11-3|TRBJ2-3|.
CASSLVGPGSDTQYF
TGTGCCAGCAGCTTAGTGGGTCCAGGTTCGGATACGCAGTATTTT
>.|TRBV25-1|TRBJ2-5|.
CASSGSGVETQYF
TGTGCCAGCAGTGGATCAGGGGTGGAGACCCAGTACTTC
>.|TRBV4-1|TRBJ2-2|.
CASSQAGWPGELFF
TGCGCCAGCAGCCAAGCGGGATGGCCCGGGGAGCTGTTTTTT
>TRBD1|TRBV27|TRBJ2-1|.
CASRPQTGAGEQFF
TGTGCCAGCAGACCACAGACAGGGGCGGGTGAGCAGTTCTTC
>.|TRBV2|TRBJ2-2|once
CASSEQYTGELFF
TGTGCCAGCAGTGAACAGTACACCGGGGAGCTGTTTTTT
>.|TRBV7-8|TRBJ1-5|.
CASSLVSPQPQHF
TGTGCCAGCAGCTTAGTCTCCCCTCAGCCCCAGCATTTT
>TRBD1|TRBV9|TRBJ2-5|once
CASSLPDRDYQETQYF
TGTGCCAGCAGCCTCCCGGACAGGGATTACCAAGAGACCCAGTACTTC
>TRBD2|TRBV7-2|TRBJ2-1|.
CASSLGGRGYNEQFF
TGTGCCAGCAGCTTAGGCGGGAGAGGCTACAATGAGCAGTTCTTC
>TRBD1|TRBV29-1|TRBJ2-4|.
CSVAGTGGNSGNIQYF
TGCAGCGTTGCGGGGACAGGGGGCAATAGTGGAAACATTCAGTACTTC
>.|TRBV7-7|TRBJ2-5|.
CASSPGPKQETQYF
TGTGCCAGCAGCCCAGGGCCCAAACAAGAGACCCAGTACTTC
>.|TRBV27|TRBJ2-7|.
CASSIQLGHEAYEQYF
TGTGCCAGCAGTATTCAGCTGGGACATGAAGCCTACGAGCAGTACTTC
>TRBD2|TRBV11-2|TRBJ2-1|.
CASSLVGGSNEQFF
TGTGCCAGCAGCTTAGTTGGCGGGAGCAATGAGCAGTTCTTC
>TRBD2|TRBV9|TRBJ2-7|.
CASSPTPGGMLAYEQYF
TGTGCCAGCAGCCCTACTCCGGGAGGGATGTTGGCCTACGAGCAGTACTTC
>TRBD1|TRBV7-9|TRBJ1-2|.
CASSYTGDWDYGYTF
TGTGCCAGCAGCTATACAGGGGATTGGGACTATGGCTACACCTTC
>TRBD1|TRBV19|TRBJ2-3|.
CASHRGGTDTQYF
TGTGCCAGTCACAGGGGGGGCACAGATACGCAGTATTTT
>TRBD2|TRBV27|TRBJ2-5|.
CASSSPGLAGDFVETQYF
TGTGCCAGCAGTTCCCCGGGACTAGCGGGAGATTTCGTAGAGACCCAGTACTTC
>.|TRBV4-3|TRBJ2-7|.
CASSQDRTAPYSQSEQYF
TGCGCCAGCAGCCAAGACCGGACAGCCCCCTATTCCCAGAGCGAGCAGTACTTC
>TRBD1|TRBV19|TRBJ1-1|.
CASSIGTGANTEAFF
TGTGCCAGTAGTATTGGGACAGGGGCCAACACTGAAGCTTTCTTT
>TRBD1|TRBV30|TRBJ1-1|once
CAWGTGGWVTEAFF
TGTGCCTGGGGGACAGGGGGCTGGGTCACTGAAGCTTTCTTT
>.|TRBV4-1|TRBJ2-1|.
CASSQVGEGGQFF
TGCGCCAGCAGCCAAGTCGGCGAGGGCGGGCAGTTCTTC
>TRBD2|TRBV19|TRBJ2-7|once
CASSTASGSYEQYF
TGTGCCAGTAGTACGGCTAGCGGGAGCTACGAGCAGTACTTC
>.|TRBV2|TRBJ2-5|.
CASSEVGGARETQYF
TGTGCCAGCAGTGAGGTGGGGGGGGCGAGGGAGACCCAGTACTTC
>TRBD1|TRBV27|TRBJ2-3|.
CASSLRDRVTDTQYF
TGTGCCAGCAGTTTAAGGGACAGGGTCACAGATACGCAGTATTTT
>.|TRBV6-1|TRBJ2-6|.
CASSEGPGAGANVLTF
TGTGCCAGCAGTGAAGGGCCAGGGGCTGGGGCCAACGTCCTGACTTTC